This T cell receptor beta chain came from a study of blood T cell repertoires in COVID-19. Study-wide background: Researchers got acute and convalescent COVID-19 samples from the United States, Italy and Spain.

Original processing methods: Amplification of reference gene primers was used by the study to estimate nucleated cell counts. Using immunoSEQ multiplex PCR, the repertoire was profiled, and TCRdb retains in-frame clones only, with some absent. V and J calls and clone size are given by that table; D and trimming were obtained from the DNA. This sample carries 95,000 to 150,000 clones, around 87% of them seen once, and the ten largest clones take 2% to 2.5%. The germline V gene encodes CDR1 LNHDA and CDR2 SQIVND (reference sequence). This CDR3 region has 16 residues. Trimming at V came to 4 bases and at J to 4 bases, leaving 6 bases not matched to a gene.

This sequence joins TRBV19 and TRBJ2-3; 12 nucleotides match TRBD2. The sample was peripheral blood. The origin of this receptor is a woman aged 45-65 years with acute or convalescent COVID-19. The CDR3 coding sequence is TGTGCCAGTAGTACTAGCGGGGGGGCCCCCCCAGATACGCAGTATTTT. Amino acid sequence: CASSTSGGAPPDTQYF.